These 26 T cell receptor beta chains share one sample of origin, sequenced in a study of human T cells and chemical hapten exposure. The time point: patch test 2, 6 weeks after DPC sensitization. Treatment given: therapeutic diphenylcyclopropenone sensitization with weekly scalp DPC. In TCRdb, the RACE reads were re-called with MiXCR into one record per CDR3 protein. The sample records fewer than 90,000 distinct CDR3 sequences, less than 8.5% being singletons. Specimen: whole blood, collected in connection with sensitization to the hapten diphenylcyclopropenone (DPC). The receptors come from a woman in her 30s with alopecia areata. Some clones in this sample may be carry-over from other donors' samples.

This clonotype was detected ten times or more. CDR3 DNA sequence: TGCAGTGCCCCGACAGGGGAGAACACTGAAGCTTTCTTT. Protein sequence: CSAPTGENTEAFF. The rearrangement links TRBV20-1 to TRBJ1-1; 8 bases are shared with TRBD1. Germline lookup yields CDR1 DFQATT and CDR2 SNEGSKA (reference sequence). CDR3 size: 13 residues. The J segment lost 1 base and the V segment lost 6 bases, leaving 4 bases of the junction unmatched.

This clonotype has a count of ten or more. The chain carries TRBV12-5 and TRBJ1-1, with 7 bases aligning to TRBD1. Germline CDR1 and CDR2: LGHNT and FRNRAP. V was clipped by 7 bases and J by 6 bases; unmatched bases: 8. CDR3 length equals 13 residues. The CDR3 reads CASALIGTAEAFF. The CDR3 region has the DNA TGTGCTAGTGCCCTAATCGGGACAGCTGAAGCTTTCTTT.

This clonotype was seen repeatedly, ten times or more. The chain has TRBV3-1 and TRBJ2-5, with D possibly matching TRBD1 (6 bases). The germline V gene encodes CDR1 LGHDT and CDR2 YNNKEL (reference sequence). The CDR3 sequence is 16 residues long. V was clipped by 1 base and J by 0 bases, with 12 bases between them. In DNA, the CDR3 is TGTGCCAGCAGCCAAGGCTATCGACAGGACCAAGAGACCCAGTACTTC. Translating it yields CASSQGYRQDQETQYF.

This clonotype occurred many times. Here the CDR3 reads CASGRTGENEKLFF. CDR3 DNA: TGCGCCAGCGGACGGACAGGGGAGAATGAAAAACTGTTTTTT. The chain combines TRBV5-1 with TRBJ1-4; 9 positions match TRBD1. Trimming removed 7 bases from V and 5 bases from J; junction bases left unmatched: 6. This CDR3 region has 14 residues. Per the germline V gene, CDR1 is SGHRS and CDR2 is YFSETQ.

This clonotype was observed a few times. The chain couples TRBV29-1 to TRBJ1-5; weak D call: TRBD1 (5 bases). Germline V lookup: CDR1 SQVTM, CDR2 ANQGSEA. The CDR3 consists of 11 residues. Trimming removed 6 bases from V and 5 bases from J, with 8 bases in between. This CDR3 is CSVGEDQPQHF. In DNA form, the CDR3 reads TGCAGCGTGGGGGAGGATCAGCCCCAGCATTTT.

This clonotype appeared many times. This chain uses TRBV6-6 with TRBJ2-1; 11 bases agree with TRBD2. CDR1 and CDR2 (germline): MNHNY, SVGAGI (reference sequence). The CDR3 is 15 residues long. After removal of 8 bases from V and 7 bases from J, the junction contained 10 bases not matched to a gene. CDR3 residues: CASGMTSGVGNEQFF. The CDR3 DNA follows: TGTGCCAGCGGGATGACTAGCGGGGTCGGGAATGAGCAGTTCTTC.

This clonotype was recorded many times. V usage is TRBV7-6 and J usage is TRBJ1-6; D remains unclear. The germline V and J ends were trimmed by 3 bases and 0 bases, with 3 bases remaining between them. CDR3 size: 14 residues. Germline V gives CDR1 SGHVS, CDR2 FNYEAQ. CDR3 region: CASSLSSYNSPLHF. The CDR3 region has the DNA TGTGCCAGCAGCTTGAGCTCCTATAATTCACCCCTCCACTTT. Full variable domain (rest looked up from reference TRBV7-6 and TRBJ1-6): GAGVSQSPRYKVTKRGQDVALRCDPISGHVSLYWYRQALGQGPEFLTYFNYEAQQDKSGLPNDRFSAERPEGSISTLTIQRTEQRDSAMYRCASSLSSYNSPLHFGNGTRLTVT.

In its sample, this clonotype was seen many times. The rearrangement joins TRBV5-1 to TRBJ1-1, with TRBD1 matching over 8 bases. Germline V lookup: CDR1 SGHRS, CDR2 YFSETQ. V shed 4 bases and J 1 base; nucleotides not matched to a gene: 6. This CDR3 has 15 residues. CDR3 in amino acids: CASSPQTGENTEAFF. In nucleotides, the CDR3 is TGCGCCAGCAGCCCCCAGACAGGGGAGAACACTGAAGCTTTCTTT.

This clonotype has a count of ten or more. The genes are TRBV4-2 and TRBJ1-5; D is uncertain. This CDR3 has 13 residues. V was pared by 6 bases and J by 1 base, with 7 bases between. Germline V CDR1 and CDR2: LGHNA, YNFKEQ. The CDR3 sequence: CASSGRSNQPQHF. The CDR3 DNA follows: TGTGCCAGCAGTGGGCGCAGCAATCAGCCCCAGCATTTT.

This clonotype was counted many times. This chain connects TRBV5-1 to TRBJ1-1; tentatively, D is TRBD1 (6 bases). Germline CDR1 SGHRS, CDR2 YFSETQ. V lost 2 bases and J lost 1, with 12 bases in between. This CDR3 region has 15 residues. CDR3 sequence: CASSFRQEKNTEAFF. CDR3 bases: TGCGCCAGCAGCTTCCGACAGGAAAAGAACACTGAAGCTTTCTTT.

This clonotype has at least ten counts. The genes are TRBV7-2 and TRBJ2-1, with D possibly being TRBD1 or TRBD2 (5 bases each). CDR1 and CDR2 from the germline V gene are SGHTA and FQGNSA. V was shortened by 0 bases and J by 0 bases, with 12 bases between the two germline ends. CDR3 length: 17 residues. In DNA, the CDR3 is TGTGCCAGCAGCTTAGCCTGGGGGTTTAGCTCCTACAATGAGCAGTTCTTC. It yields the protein CASSLAWGFSSYNEQFF.

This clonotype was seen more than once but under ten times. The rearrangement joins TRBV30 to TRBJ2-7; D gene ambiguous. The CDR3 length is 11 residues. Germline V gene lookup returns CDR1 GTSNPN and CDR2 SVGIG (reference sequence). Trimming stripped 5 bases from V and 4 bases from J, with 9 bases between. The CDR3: CAWQRLYEQYF. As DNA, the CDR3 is TGTGCCTGGCAAAGACTTTACGAGCAGTACTTC.

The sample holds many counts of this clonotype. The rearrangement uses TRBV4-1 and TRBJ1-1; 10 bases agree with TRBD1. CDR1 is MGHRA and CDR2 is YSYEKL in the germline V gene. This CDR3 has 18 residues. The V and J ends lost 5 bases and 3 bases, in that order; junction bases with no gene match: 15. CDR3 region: CASSLRTGGVMLDTEAFF. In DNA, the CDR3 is TGCGCCAGCAGCTTGAGGACAGGGGGGGTAATGTTGGACACTGAAGCTTTCTTT.

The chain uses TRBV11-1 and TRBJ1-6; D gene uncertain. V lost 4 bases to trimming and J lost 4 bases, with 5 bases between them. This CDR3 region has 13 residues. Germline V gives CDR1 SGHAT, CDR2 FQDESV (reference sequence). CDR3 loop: CASSSLYNSPLHF. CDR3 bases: TGTGCCAGCAGCTCGCTATATAATTCACCCCTCCACTTT.

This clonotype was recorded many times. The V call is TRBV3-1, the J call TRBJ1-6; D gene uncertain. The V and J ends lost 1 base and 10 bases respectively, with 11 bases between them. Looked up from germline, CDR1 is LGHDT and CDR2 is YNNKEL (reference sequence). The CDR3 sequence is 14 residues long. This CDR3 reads CASSQGGRGSPLHF. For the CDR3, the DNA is TGTGCCAGCAGCCAAGGGGGTCGAGGCTCACCCCTCCACTTT.

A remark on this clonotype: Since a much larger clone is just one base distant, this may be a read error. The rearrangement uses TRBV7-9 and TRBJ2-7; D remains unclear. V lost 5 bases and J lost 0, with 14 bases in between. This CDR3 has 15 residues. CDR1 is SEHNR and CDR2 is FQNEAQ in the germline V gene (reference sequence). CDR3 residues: CASSPRSERSYEQYF. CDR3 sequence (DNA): TGTGCCAGCAGCCCCCGAAGCGAGCGCTCCTACGAGCAGTACTTC. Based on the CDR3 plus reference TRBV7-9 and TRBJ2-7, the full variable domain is DTGVSQNPRHKITKRGQNVTFRCDPISEHNRLYWYRQTLGQGPEFLTYFQNEAQLEKSRLLSDRFSAERPKGSFSTLEIQRTEQGDSAMYLCASSPRSERSYEQYFGPGTRLTVT.

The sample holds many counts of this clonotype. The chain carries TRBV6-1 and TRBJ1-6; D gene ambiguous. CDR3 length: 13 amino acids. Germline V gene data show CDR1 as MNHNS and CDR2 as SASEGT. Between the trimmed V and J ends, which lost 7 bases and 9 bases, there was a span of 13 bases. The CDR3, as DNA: TGTGCCAGCAAGGTTTCAAGTGCTTCACCCCTCCACTTT. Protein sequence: CASKVSSASPLHF.

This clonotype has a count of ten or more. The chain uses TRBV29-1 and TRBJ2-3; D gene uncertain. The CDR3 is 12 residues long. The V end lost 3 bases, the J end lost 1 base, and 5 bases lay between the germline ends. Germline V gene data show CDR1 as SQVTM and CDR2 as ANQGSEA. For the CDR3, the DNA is TGCAGCGTTGATCGGGGCACAGATACGCAGTATTTT. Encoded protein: CSVDRGTDTQYF.

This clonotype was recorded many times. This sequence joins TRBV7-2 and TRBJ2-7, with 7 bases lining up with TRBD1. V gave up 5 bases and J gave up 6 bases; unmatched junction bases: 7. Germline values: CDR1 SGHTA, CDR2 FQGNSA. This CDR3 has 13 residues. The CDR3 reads CASSRNRGGEQYF. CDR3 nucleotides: TGTGCCAGCAGCCGGAACAGGGGCGGCGAGCAGTACTTC.

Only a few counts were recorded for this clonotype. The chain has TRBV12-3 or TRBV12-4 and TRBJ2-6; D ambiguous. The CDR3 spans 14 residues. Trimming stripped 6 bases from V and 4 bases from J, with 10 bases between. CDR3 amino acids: CASSSLWGANVLTF. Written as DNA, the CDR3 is TGTGCCAGCAGCTCGCTCTGGGGGGCCAACGTCCTGACTTTC.

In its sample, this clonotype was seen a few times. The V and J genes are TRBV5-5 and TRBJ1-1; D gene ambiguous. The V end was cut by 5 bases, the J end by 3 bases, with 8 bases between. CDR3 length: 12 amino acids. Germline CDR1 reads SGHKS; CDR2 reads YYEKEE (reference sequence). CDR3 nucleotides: TGTGCCAGCAGTTCCTTCGACACTGAAGCTTTCTTT. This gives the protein CASSSFDTEAFF.

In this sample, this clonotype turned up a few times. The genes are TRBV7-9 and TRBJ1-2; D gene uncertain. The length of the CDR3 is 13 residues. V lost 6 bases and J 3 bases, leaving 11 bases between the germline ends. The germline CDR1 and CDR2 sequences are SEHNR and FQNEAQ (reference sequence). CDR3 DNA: TGTGCCAGCAGTTTCCCGTCTGACTATGGCTACACCTTC. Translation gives CASSFPSDYGYTF.

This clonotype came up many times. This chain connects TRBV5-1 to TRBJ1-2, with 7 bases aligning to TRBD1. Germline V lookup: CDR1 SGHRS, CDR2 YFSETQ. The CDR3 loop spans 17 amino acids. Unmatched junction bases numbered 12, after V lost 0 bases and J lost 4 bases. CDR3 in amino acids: CASSLAPDRTKSYGYTF. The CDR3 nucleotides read TGCGCCAGCAGCTTGGCCCCGGACAGGACAAAATCCTATGGCTACACCTTC.

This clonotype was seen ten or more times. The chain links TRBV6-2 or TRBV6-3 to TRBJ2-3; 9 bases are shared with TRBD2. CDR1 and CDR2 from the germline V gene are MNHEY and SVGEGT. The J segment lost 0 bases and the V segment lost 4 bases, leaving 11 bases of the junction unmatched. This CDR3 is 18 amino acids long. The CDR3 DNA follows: TGTGCCAGCAGTTTCACGCCGGGACTAGCTATCAGCACAGATACGCAGTATTTT. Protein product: CASSFTPGLAISTDTQYF.

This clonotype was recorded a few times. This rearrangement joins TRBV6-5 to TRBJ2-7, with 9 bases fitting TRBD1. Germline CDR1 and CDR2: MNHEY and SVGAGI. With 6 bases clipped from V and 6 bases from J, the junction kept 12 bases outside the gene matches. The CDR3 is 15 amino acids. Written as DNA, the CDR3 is TGTGCCAGCAGGATAACCGGGACAGGGCCTAGCGAGCAGTACTTC. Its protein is CASRITGTGPSEQYF.

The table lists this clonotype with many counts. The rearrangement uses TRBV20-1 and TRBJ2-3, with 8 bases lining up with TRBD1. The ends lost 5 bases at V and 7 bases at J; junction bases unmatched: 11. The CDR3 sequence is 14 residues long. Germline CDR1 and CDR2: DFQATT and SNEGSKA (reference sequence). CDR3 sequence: CSAFNPTGGYTQYF. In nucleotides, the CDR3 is TGCAGTGCTTTCAACCCTACAGGGGGATATACGCAGTATTTT.